This T cell receptor (beta chain) appears in the sequencing data of a study of cytomegalovirus exposure and HLA in healthy donors. Study-wide results and limits: The authors judged a highly shared variant cluster likely a sequencing artifact. With later analysis, a missense DCLRE1C variant became linked to TCR beta V- and J-gene trimming.

The CDR3 is 16 amino acids. The germline V gene encodes CDR1 MDHEN and CDR2 SYDVKM. Trimming took 5 bases from V and 2 from J; bases not matched to a gene: 10. PCR was performed using 60 Vbeta and 13 Jbeta primers. Method: immunoSEQ multiplex PCR; TCRdb's copy keeps in-frame clones and lacks some. The table shows approximately 160,000 clones, with about 80% occurring only once. In the case of this clone: What it recognizes is unknown.

This clonotype was obtained from a woman aged 25 to 39 in good health and CMV-seropositive. Material for sequencing was PBMCs. This rearrangement joins TRBV28 to TRBJ2-7; the match to TRBD1 covers 9 bases. This CDR3 is CASSDLGGQGPYEQYF. The CDR3 DNA is TGTGCCAGCAGTGACTTGGGGGGACAGGGACCCTACGAGCAGTACTTC.